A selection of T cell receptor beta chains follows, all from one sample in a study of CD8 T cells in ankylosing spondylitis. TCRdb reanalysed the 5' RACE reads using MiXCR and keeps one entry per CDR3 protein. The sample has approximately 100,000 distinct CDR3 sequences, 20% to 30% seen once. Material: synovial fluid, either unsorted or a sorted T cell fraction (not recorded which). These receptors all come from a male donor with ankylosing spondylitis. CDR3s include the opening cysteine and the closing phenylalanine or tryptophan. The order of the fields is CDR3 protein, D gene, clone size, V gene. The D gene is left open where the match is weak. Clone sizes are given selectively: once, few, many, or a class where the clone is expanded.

CASSQTSGGYYEQYF,TRBD2,.,TRBV3-1
CASSPGVGEKLFF,.,.,TRBV5-1
CASSPNRAETNEKLFF,.,.,TRBV7-2
CSARSAAGNSNEQFF,.,many,TRBV20-1
CASSSDRGWYEQYF,TRBD1,.,TRBV5-5
CSARRFGSGDYNEQFF,TRBD2,few,TRBV20-1
CASGRPNTGELFF,.,once,TRBV6-1
CSAYHGTRGNEQFF,TRBD2,.,TRBV20-1
CASSTGQGGAVTEAFF,TRBD1,.,TRBV7-8
CASSPGYGTEAFF,.,.,TRBV6-1
CASSPPVGSNQPQHF,.,.,TRBV18
CASRAGGGGTLHF,.,many,TRBV4-1
CANPPGRRRGKGTGELFF,.,many,TRBV12-3/TRBV12-4
CASSLGQGAETGELFF,TRBD1,few,TRBV12-3/TRBV12-4
CASSLGSIAVKENNEQFF,.,.,TRBV11-1
CASSLRVDTGELFF,.,.,TRBV5-4
CATGLAGVTEQFF,TRBD2,few,TRBV24-1
CASSPPSGGSSHQPQHF,.,few,TRBV12-3/TRBV12-4
CASSLIYAGGHGELFF,TRBD2,.,TRBV5-4
CASIRGLAGYNEQFF,TRBD2,.,TRBV7-8
CSAAPLRGVIDTIYF,.,few,TRBV20-1
CASSQGRTGTEGVEQFF,.,few,TRBV4-1
CATSARVSGVFEQYF,.,.,TRBV15
CASSQGTGASGNTIYF,.,many,TRBV3-1
CASSYSTGAYGYTF,.,few,TRBV6-5
CASSSEWYQETQYF,.,many,TRBV7-2
CARAGRQPQHF,.,few,TRBV5-1